The 22 T cell receptor beta chains given below trace back to one sample, sequenced in a study of blood T cell repertoires in COVID-19. Profiling relied on immunoSEQ multiplex PCR, and the TCRdb table lists in-frame clones only, not all of them. This sample has some 140,000 clones, with more than 70% found just once. The specimen was PBMCs or T cells enriched from blood (not recorded which). Every receptor here comes from a man in his forties with acute COVID-19.

This clone showed up just once. The DNA of the CDR3 is TGTGCCAGTAGTATAGGACAGGAGTCCTACAATGAGCAGTTCTTC. It translates to CASSIGQESYNEQFF. This chain uses TRBV19 with TRBJ2-1, with D possibly TRBD1 on 6 matching bases. Trimming shortened V by 1 base and J by 1 base, and 8 bases separated the two germline ends. The CDR3 runs to 15 residues. The germline V gene encodes CDR1 LNHDA and CDR2 SQIVND (reference sequence).

The V call is TRBV11-3, the J call TRBJ2-2; 8 bases fit TRBD1. CDR1 SGHNT and CDR2 YENEEA come from the germline V gene. The junction had 8 bases not matched to a gene; V was cut back by 4 bases and J by 7 bases. The CDR3 consists of 15 residues. As DNA, the CDR3 is TGTGCCAGCAGCTCCCGGACAGGGAGGAACGGGGAGCTGTTTTTT. Amino acids: CASSSRTGRNGELFF.

The chain has TRBV3-1 (or the pseudogene TRBV3-2) and TRBJ1-1; D ambiguous. Trimming took off 4 bases at V and 1 base at J, with 16 bases between the two ends. Germline V gene data show CDR1 as LGHDT and CDR2 as YNNKEL (reference sequence). The CDR3 totals 16 residues. CDR3 sequence: CASSRSRQSANTEAFF. CDR3 in DNA: TGTGCCAGCAGCCGCAGTCGTCAGTCTGCGAACACTGAAGCTTTCTTT.

V usage is TRBV6-2 or TRBV6-3 and J usage is TRBJ1-2, with TRBD1 identical over 9 bases. This CDR3 is built from 15 residues. The germline CDR1 and CDR2 sequences are MNHEY and SVGEGT. V lost 2 bases to trimming and J lost 6 bases; unmatched junction nucleotides: 7. The chain's CDR3 is CASSYANRGRNGYTF. For the CDR3, the DNA is TGTGCCAGCAGTTACGCCAACAGGGGGCGAAATGGCTACACCTTC.

This chain joins TRBV5-1 and TRBJ1-3; weak D call: TRBD1 (6 bases). CDR1 is SGHRS and CDR2 is YFSETQ in the germline V gene. V was trimmed by 4 bases and J by 0 bases, leaving 11 bases between them. The CDR3 length is 15 residues. The CDR3 reads CASSLGTNSGNTIYF. The CDR3 bases are TGCGCCAGCAGCCTAGGGACAAACTCTGGAAACACCATATATTTT.

The chain combines TRBV20-1 with TRBJ2-2; TRBD2 matches 11 bases. This CDR3 region has 14 residues. The junction had 1 base not matched to a gene; V was cut back by 3 bases and J by 4 bases. CDR1 and CDR2 (germline): DFQATT, SNEGSKA (reference sequence). CDR3 bases: TGCAGTGCTAGTGGACTAGCGGGCACCGGGGAGCTGTTTTTT. Translated: CSASGLAGTGELFF.

The J gene is TRBJ2-7, the V gene TRBV10-2; 7 bases are shared with TRBD2. There are 13 residues in the CDR3. The germline CDR1 and CDR2 sequences are WSHSY and SAAADI. V shed 7 bases, J shed 2 bases, and the junction held 5 bases outside the gene matches. CDR3 sequence (DNA): TGCGCCAGCAATGGCGGGAGAGCCTACGAGCAGTACTTC. The encoded protein is CASNGGRAYEQYF.

V and J are TRBV5-6 and TRBJ1-2; D may be TRBD1 (6 bases). The germline CDR1 and CDR2 sequences are SGHDT and YYEEEE. The CDR3 has 15 residues. Trimming shortened V by 4 bases and J by 3 bases, and 16 bases separated the two germline ends. CDR3 DNA: TGTGCCAGCAGCGCACAGGGTCCGGGCGACTATGGCTACACCTTC. It codes for CASSAQGPGDYGYTF. Full variable domain (outside the CDR3, taken from reference TRBV5-6 and TRBJ1-2): DAGVTQSPTHLIKTRGQQVTLRCSPKSGHDTVSWYQQALGQGPQFIFQYYEEEERQRGNFPDRFSGHQFPNYSSELNVNALLLGDSALYLCASSAQGPGDYGYTFGSGTRLTVV.

The chain recombines TRBV30 with TRBJ2-7; 12 bases line up with TRBD1. The CDR3 covers 15 residues. V lost 1 base, J lost 6 bases, and 7 bases stayed unmatched. Germline values: CDR1 GTSNPN, CDR2 SVGIG (reference sequence). The CDR3: CAWSGLGQGAIEQYF. CDR3 nucleotides: TGTGCCTGGAGTGGCCTGGGACAGGGGGCTATCGAGCAGTACTTC.

The gene calls are TRBV23-1 and TRBJ2-2; TRBD1 aligns across 9 bases. TRBV23-1 is reported as an ORF; its role is uncertain. V lost 2 bases and J lost 4; bases outside the gene matches: 8. This CDR3 has 17 amino acids. The CDR3 loop is CASSQGTGGYSTGELFF. The CDR3 nucleotides are TGCGCCAGCAGTCAAGGTACAGGGGGCTACTCCACCGGGGAGCTGTTTTTT.

The rearrangement links TRBV7-8 to TRBJ1-3; tentatively, D is TRBD1 (5 bases). The germline V and J ends were trimmed by 2 bases and 2 bases, with 13 bases remaining between them. CDR1 and CDR2 (germline): SGHVS, FQNEAQ. The CDR3 totals 16 residues. The CDR3 reads CASSLLVGHAGNTIYF. CDR3 DNA: TGTGCCAGCAGCTTATTAGTGGGGCATGCTGGAAACACCATATATTTT.

This clone was observed a few times. The chain carries TRBV7-9 and TRBJ2-1; D not certain. The germline V gene has CDR1 SEHNR and CDR2 FQNEAQ (reference sequence). The CDR3 consists of 15 residues. Trimming pared 3 bases from V and 3 bases from J, leaving 12 bases between. The CDR3 coding sequence is TGTGCCAGCAGCTTTGTTACGTCTAGCTACAATGAGCAGTTCTTC. Residues: CASSFVTSSYNEQFF.

This CDR3 reads CASSIMTGNQPQHF. The CDR3 region has the DNA TGTGCCAGCAGTATAATGACTGGCAATCAGCCCCAGCATTTT. The chain employs TRBV27 and TRBJ1-5; D not certain. The CDR3 runs 14 residues. Germline V gives CDR1 MNHEY, CDR2 SMNVEV (reference sequence). The germline V and J ends were trimmed by 5 bases and 2 bases, with 10 bases remaining between them.

This clone was observed a single time. This chain joins TRBV19 and TRBJ2-2, with 9 nucleotides matching TRBD2. Looked up from germline, CDR1 is LNHDA and CDR2 is SQIVND (reference sequence). The CDR3 contains 17 residues. V shed 6 bases and J 4 bases; nucleotides not matched to a gene: 12. In nucleotides, the CDR3 is TGTGCCAGTAGAACAAATAGCGGGAGTGGTGGCACCGGGGAGCTGTTTTTT. Amino acid sequence: CASRTNSGSGGTGELFF.

The rearrangement joins TRBV6-4 to TRBJ1-5; D is unresolved. There are 15 residues in the CDR3. V lost 3 bases and J lost 5, with 14 bases in between. In germline, CDR1 is MRHNA, CDR2 SNTAGT. The CDR3 region has the DNA TGTGCCAGCAGTGAAAAGGCAGGCGATTATCAGCCCCAGCATTTT. This codes for CASSEKAGDYQPQHF.

The rearrangement joins TRBV7-9 to TRBJ1-1; 11 nucleotides agree with TRBD1. V was clipped by 5 bases and J by 3 bases; unmatched bases: 5. The CDR3 sequence is 15 residues long. Germline CDR1 and CDR2: SEHNR and FQNEAQ (reference sequence). CDR3 DNA: TGTGCCAGCAGCGTTGGGACAGGGGGTTACACTGAAGCTTTCTTT. This encodes CASSVGTGGYTEAFF.

The chain combines TRBV6-5 with TRBJ1-2, with TRBD1 identical over 9 bases. Per germline, CDR1 MNHEY and CDR2 SVGAGI. Unmatched junction bases numbered 5, after V lost 5 bases and J lost 4 bases. The CDR3 totals 14 residues. CDR3 region: CASSRTGAGYGYTF. DNA of the CDR3: TGTGCCAGCAGTAGGACAGGGGCCGGCTATGGCTACACCTTC.

The rearrangement joins TRBV28 to TRBJ1-5, with D possibly being TRBD1 (6 bases). The CDR3 is 14 amino acids. Germline V gene sequence: CDR1 MDHEN, CDR2 SYDVKM. V lost 10 bases, J lost 3 bases, and 16 bases lay in between. DNA for the CDR3: TGTGCCATCACCCCGGGACAAGTCAATCAGCCCCAGCATTTT. Protein: CAITPGQVNQPQHF.

V is TRBV3-1 (or the pseudogene TRBV3-2) and J is TRBJ2-3, with 7 positions matching TRBD2. The CDR3 is made up of 15 amino acids. Germline-derived CDR1 and CDR2 are LGHDT and YNNKEL (reference sequence). J was trimmed by 3 bases and V by 4 bases; bases with no gene match: 7. The CDR3 protein is CASSPLSGETDTQYF. For the CDR3, the DNA is TGTGCCAGCAGCCCACTGAGCGGGGAGACAGATACGCAGTATTTT.

This chain joins TRBV5-4 and TRBJ1-1; a weak D match, TRBD1 (5 bases). The CDR3 has 14 amino acids. From germline, CDR1 is SGHNT and CDR2 YYREEE (reference sequence). Trimming took off 5 bases at V and 3 bases at J, with 14 bases between the two ends. The chain's CDR3 is CASSLGGLDTEAFF. For the CDR3, the DNA is TGTGCCAGCAGTCTTGGGGGGTTGGACACTGAAGCTTTCTTT.

This clone was detected only once. The V call is TRBV7-8, the J call TRBJ2-1, with 9 positions matching TRBD2. The germline CDR1 and CDR2 sequences are SGHVS and FQNEAQ. Germline trimming cut 1 base from V and 3 bases from J; bases unmatched to any gene: 7. The CDR3 is made up of 17 amino acids. The CDR3 bases are TGTGCCAGCAGCTTAGTGGTAGCGGGGGATTTCTACAATGAGCAGTTCTTC. Amino acids: CASSLVVAGDFYNEQFF.

V is TRBV5-4 and J is TRBJ1-2; D may be TRBD1 (6 bases). The V gene lost 4 bases and the J gene lost 3 bases, with 16 bases spanning the gap. In germline, CDR1 is SGHNT, CDR2 YYREEE (reference sequence). The CDR3 loop spans 15 amino acids. The CDR3 region has the DNA TGTGCCAGCAGCCGCCAGGGGCCCAGCGACTATGGCTACACCTTC. Translating it yields CASSRQGPSDYGYTF.